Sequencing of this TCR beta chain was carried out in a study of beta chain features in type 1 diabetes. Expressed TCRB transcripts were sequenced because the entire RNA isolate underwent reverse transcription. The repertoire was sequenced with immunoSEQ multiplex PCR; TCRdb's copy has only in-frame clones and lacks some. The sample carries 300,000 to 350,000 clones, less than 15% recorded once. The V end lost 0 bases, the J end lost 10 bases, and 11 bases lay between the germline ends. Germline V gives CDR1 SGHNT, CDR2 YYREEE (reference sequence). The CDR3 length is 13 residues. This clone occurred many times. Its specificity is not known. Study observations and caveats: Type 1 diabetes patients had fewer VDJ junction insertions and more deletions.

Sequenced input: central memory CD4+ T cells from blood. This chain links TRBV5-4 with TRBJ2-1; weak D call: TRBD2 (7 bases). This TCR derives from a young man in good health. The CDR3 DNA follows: TGTGCCAGCAGCTTGGGCGGGGGCCAGGAGCAGTTCTTC. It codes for CASSLGGGQEQFF. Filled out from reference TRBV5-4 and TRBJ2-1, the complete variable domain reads ETGVTQSPTHLIKTRGQQVTLRCSSQSGHNTVSWYQQALGQGPQFIFQYYREEENGRGNFPPRFSGLQFPNYSSELNVNALELDDSALYLCASSLGGGQEQFFGPGTRLTVL.